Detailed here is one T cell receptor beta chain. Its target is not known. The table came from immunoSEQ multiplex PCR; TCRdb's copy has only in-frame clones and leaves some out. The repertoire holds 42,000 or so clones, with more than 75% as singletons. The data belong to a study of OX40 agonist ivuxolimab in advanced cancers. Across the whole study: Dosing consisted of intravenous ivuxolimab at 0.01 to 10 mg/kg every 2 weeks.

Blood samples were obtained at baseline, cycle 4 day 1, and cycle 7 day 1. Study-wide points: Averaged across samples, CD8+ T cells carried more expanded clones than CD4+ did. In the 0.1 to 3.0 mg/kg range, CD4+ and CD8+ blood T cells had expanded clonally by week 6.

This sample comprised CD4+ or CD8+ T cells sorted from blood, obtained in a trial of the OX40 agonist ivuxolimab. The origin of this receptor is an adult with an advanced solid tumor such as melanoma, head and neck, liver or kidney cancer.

The CDR3 region is CASSQDGQGATYEQYF. The CDR3 region has the DNA TGCGCCAGCAGCCAAGACGGTCAAGGGGCAACCTACGAGCAGTACTTC. V usage is TRBV4-3 and J usage is TRBJ2-7, with a tentative D call TRBD1 (5 bases). V gave up 0 bases and J gave up 2 bases, with 14 bases separating them. Germline values: CDR1 LGHNA, CDR2 YSLEER. This CDR3 has 16 residues.